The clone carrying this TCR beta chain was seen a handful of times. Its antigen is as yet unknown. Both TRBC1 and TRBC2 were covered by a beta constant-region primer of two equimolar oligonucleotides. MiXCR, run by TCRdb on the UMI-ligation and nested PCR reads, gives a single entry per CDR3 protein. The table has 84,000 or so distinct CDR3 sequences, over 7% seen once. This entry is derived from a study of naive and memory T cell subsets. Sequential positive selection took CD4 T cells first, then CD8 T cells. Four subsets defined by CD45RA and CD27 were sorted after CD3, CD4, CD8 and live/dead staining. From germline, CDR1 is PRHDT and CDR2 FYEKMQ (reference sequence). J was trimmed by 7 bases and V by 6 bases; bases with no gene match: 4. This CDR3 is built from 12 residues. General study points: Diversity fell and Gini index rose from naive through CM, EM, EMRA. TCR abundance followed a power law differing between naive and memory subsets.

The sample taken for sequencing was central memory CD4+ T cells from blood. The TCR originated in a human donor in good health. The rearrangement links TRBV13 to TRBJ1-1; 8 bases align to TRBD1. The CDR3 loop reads CASRLQGDEAFF. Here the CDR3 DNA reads TGTGCCAGCAGGTTACAGGGGGATGAAGCTTTCTTT.